Listed below are T cell receptor beta chains from one sample, sequenced in a study of T-cell reconstitution after alpha-beta-depleted transplantation in children. TCRdb reprocessed the PCR reads with MiXCR, giving one entry per CDR3 protein. The data hold approximately 520,000 distinct CDR3 sequences, with approximately 30% observed a single time. The specimen comprised PBMCs from the stem cell graft donor, sampled from the stem cell graft. The source of these receptors is a human donor who donated a stem cell graft to a child with aplastic anemia. Each CDR3 is given with its conserved first and last residue. Each record gives: V gene, CDR3 protein.

TRBV27	CASSSAGVFSGANVLTF
TRBV15	CATSRGQGNGQPQHF
TRBV30	CACGQGVDTQYF
TRBV27	CASSLGLGGDNEQFF
TRBV14	CASRSTSGSYNEQFF
TRBV12-3/TRBV12-4	CASTPGGGETQYF
TRBV11-2	CASSYGNLGEAFF
TRBV7-2	CASSASSTDTQYF
TRBV6-1	CASSKDRQGREKLFF
TRBV7-2	CASSLWSSGSGELFF
TRBV20-1	CSASGRLAGGSYNEQFF
TRBV6-5	CASSYSGGIGEQFF
TRBV9	CASSGAGVNEQFF
TRBV11-2	CASSLSQGAGELFF
TRBV7-9	CASSLGTGGDVYGYTF
TRBV9	CASSEGQENQPQHF
TRBV29-1	CSVSPSGQETQYF
TRBV18	CASSPRTGPMNTEAFF
TRBV11-2	CASSLGYSLGQIGYEQYF
TRBV7-2	CASSLRPGTRDEKLFF
TRBV5-1	CASSLRLAGGPGETQYF
TRBV5-6	CASSRLGTGKNTEAFF
TRBV20-1	CSARELWEGLADQSSYNEQFF
TRBV6-2/TRBV6-3	CASSWTSGRPEPGGTQYF
TRBV4-2	CASTPFRVNEQYF
TRBV12-3/TRBV12-4	CASTSRGGGYTF
TRBV7-9	CASSSGQGGYQQPQHF
TRBV19	CASSRGLVLNTGELFF
TRBV6-4	CASSREAGGPANTGELFF
TRBV11-2	CASREGHTEAFF
TRBV5-1	CASSLGQYNEQFF
TRBV13	CASSLQGLAGGPKQYF
TRBV18	CASSPAFTEAFF
TRBV30	CAWSVPTSGETQYF
TRBV19	CASSILASVGTSVQFF